This T cell receptor beta chain appears in the sequencing data of a study of T cell responses to AZD1222 COVID-19 vaccine. This CDR3 is 11 amino acids long. Trimming stripped 2 bases from V and 3 bases from J, with 3 bases between. Looked up from germline, CDR1 is SGHDT and CDR2 is YYEEEE. Profiling relied on immunoSEQ multiplex PCR, and the TCRdb table lists in-frame clones only, not all of them. Of tens of thousands of clones in the sample, about 87% were seen once. Notes on this clone: Other DNA sequences in this specimen translate into the identical CDR3.

This TCR was recovered from an adult in good health. Sequenced material: peripheral blood, taken on day 0 of AZD1222 vaccination. The rearrangement joins TRBV5-6 to TRBJ2-7; D unresolved. CDR3 DNA: TGTGCCAGCAGCTTAGACTACGAGCAGTACTTC. It encodes CASSLDYEQYF.